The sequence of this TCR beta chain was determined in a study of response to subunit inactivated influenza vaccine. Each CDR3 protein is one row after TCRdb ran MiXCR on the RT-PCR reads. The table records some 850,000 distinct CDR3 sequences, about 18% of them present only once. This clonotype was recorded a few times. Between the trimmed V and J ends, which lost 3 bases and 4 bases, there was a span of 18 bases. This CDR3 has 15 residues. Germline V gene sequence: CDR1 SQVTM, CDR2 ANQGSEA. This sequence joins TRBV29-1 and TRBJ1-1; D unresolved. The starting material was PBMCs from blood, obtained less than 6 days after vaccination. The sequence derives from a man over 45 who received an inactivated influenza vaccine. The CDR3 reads CSVDFGVRLSTEAFF. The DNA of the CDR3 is TGCAGCGTTGATTTCGGGGTTAGGTTGAGCACTGAAGCTTTCTTT.